This TCR beta chain is from a study of T cell repertoires in cytomegalovirus infection. From the reads, TCRdb called clonotypes with MiXCR, one entry per CDR3 protein. This table has hundreds of thousands of distinct CDR3 sequences, more than 20% appearing once. This clonotype occurred many times. Its cognate antigen is unknown. Trimming took off 5 bases at V and 2 bases at J, with 7 bases between the two ends. The CDR3 totals 13 residues. Germline V gene lookup returns CDR1 MGHRA and CDR2 YSYEKL. Findings of the study overall: HLA-C-restricted TCR beta clonotypes specific for CMV led the ex vivo response.

The chain joins TRBV4-1 to TRBJ2-1; D not resolved. Sequenced input: CD8+ T cells from PBMCs. This clonotype was sampled from a human donor in good health (CMV status not recorded). Some clones in this sample may be carry-over from other donors' samples. The CDR3 here is CASSYDTYNEQFF. CDR3 DNA: TGCGCCAGCAGCTATGACACCTACAATGAGCAGTTCTTC.